The T cell receptor (beta chain) under discussion was sequenced for a study of T cells in Graves' hyperthyroidism and ophthalmopathy. Study-wide context: Peripheral blood was acquired at first diagnosis, ahead of any therapy whatsoever.

Diagnosis of hyperthyroidism was new in patients aged 18 to 65, and its duration was under 2 months. A few counts support this clonotype. The antigen is not known. The source material, RNA transcripts, was used to amplify TCR beta CDR3 regions. RT-PCR in the first round (using the HTBI primer set) targeted the TCR CDR3. TCRdb itself ran the multiplex PCR reads through MiXCR, one entry per CDR3 protein. The sample lists roughly 300,000 distinct CDR3 sequences; around 14% were seen once. Study results and caveats: Model predictions of ophthalmopathy came a median around 6.5 months before onset. Appearing also in blood were most of the thyroid clonotypes expanded above 0.001.

Germline assignment: CDR1 ENHRY and CDR2 SYGVKD. The CDR3 consists of 15 residues. With V trimmed by 0 bases and J by 3 bases, 1 base remained unmatched. This sequence originates from a woman aged 25 to 39 with Graves' hyperthyroidism. The chain links TRBV10-3 to TRBJ2-7; the match to TRBD2 covers 11 bases. The sample consisted of blood. The CDR3 region is CAISESGTSGYEQYF. Here the CDR3 DNA reads TGTGCCATCAGTGAGTCGGGGACTAGCGGCTACGAGCAGTACTTC.